The present entry profiles one T cell receptor (beta chain) with its context. Its antigen is not identified. This sample is part of a study of T cell responses to AZD1222 COVID-19 vaccine. TCRdb keeps only in-frame clones here, not all; method: immunoSEQ multiplex PCR. Of 130,000 to 150,000 clones in the sample, approximately 89% were seen once. General study points: Donors skewed white British and female; clonal diversity was possibly underestimated. With dominance at 160-218 and 743-854, vaccine-associated CD4 TCRs spanned spike.

Trimming left V 3 bases short and J 2 bases short, with 10 bases between. The CDR3 sequence is 15 residues long. Germline CDR1 SGHAT, CDR2 FQNNGV. The source is an adult in good health. The chain joins TRBV11-2 to TRBJ1-4; D may be TRBD1 (6 bases). Sequenced here: peripheral blood, sampled on day 0 of AZD1222 vaccination. CDR3 region: CASSFTGRTNEKLFF. The CDR3, as DNA: TGTGCCAGCAGCTTTACAGGGCGGACTAATGAAAAACTGTTTTTT.